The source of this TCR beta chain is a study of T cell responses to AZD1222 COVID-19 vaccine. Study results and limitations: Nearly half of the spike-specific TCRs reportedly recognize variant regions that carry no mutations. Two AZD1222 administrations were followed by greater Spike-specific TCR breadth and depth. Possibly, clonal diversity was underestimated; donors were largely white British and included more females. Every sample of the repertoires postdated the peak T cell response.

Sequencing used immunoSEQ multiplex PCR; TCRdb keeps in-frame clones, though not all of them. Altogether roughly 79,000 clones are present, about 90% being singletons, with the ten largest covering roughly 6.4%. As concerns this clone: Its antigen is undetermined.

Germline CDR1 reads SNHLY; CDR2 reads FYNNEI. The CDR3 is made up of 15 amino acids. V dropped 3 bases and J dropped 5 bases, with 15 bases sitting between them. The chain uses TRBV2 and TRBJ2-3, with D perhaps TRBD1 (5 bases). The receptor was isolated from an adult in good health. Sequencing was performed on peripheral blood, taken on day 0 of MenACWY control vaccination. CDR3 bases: TGTGCCAGCAGTGAGTTCAAAAGTCAGGGAGATACGCAGTATTTT. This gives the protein CASSEFKSQGDTQYF. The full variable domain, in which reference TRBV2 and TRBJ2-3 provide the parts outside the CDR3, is EPEVTQTPSHQVTQMGQEVILRCVPISNHLYFYWYRQILGQKVEFLVSFYNNEISEKSEIFDDQFSVERPDGSNFTLKIRSTKLEDSAMYFCASSEFKSQGDTQYFGPGTRLTVL.